This T cell receptor (beta chain) emerged from a study of identifying expanded T cells in peripheral blood. Collection occurred without any documented infections or immune events in donors. Sequenced by immunoSEQ multiplex PCR; TCRdb stores in-frame clones only, minus some. The profile shows 110,000 or so clones, about nine tenths of them singletons. The source of this sequence is a person aged 18 to 70 in good health. The sequencing sample was made of blood.

The chain's CDR3 is CASSNMGIETQYF. DNA for the CDR3: TGTGCCAGCAGCAATATGGGTATCGAGACCCAGTACTTC. The genes are TRBV7-2 and TRBJ2-5; D not certain. Germline CDR1 reads SGHTA; CDR2 reads FQGNSA. The V gene lost 5 bases and the J gene lost 5 bases, with 12 bases spanning the gap. This CDR3 is built from 13 residues.